These 26 T cell receptor beta chains were sequenced from one sample in a study of blood T cell repertoires in COVID-19. The assay was immunoSEQ multiplex PCR, and TCRdb's table has in-frame clones only and misses some. The sample includes approximately 150,000 clones, approximately 87% of them seen just once. Sequences were obtained from peripheral blood. These receptors were collected from a woman aged 70-85 years with acute or convalescent COVID-19.

In nucleotides, the CDR3 is TGTGCCAGCAGCCCGGGGGACCTCTCTCTCTATGGCTACACCTTC. Its translation is CASSPGDLSLYGYTF. This rearrangement joins TRBV4-2 to TRBJ1-2, with a tentative D call TRBD1 (5 bases). CDR3 length: 15 residues. The V and J ends lost 4 bases and 4 bases respectively, with 16 bases between them. From germline, CDR1 is LGHNA and CDR2 YNFKEQ.

The chain carries TRBV28 and TRBJ2-5, with a weak D call TRBD2 (6 bases). This CDR3 has 19 residues. Germline CDR1 reads MDHEN; CDR2 reads SYDVKM. Between the trimmed V and J ends, which lost 2 bases and 2 bases, there was a span of 24 bases. DNA for the CDR3: TGTGCCAGCAGTTTACCTTCCTTAGTGGTAGCGGAGAAACAAGAGACCCAGTACTTC. Protein: CASSLPSLVVAEKQETQYF. Variable domain in full (rest from reference TRBV28 and TRBJ2-5): DVKVTQSSRYLVKRTGEKVFLECVQDMDHENMFWYRQDPGLGLRLIYFSYDVKMKEKGDIPEGYSVSREKKERFSLILESASTNQTSMYLCASSLPSLVVAEKQETQYFGPGTRLLVL.

V usage is TRBV11-3 and J usage is TRBJ2-1; 10 nucleotides match TRBD2. The CDR3 contains 20 residues. Germline values: CDR1 SGHNT, CDR2 YENEEA. The V gene end was trimmed by 0 bases and the J gene end by 8 bases; junction bases not matched to a gene: 19. In DNA form, the CDR3 reads TGTGCCAGCAGCTTAGATCGTGGCAGGGGCTCTGGGACTAGCGTTCATGAGCAGTTCTTC. Its translation is CASSLDRGRGSGTSVHEQFF.

The chain is built from TRBV5-1 and TRBJ1-6; D not certain. CDR1 is SGHRS and CDR2 is YFSETQ in the germline V gene. With 0 bases removed from V and 14 bases from J, the gap between germline ends came to 12 bases. CDR3 length: 13 amino acids. The CDR3 spells CASSLGEGRSLHF. CDR3 DNA sequence: TGCGCCAGCAGCTTGGGTGAGGGTAGGTCCCTCCACTTT. Full variable domain (remainder filled in from reference TRBV5-1 and TRBJ1-6): KAGVTQTPRYLIKTRGQQVTLSCSPISGHRSVSWYQQTPGQGLQFLFEYFSETQRNKGNFPGRFSGRQFSNSRSEMNVSTLELGDSALYLCASSLGEGRSLHFGNGTRLTVT.

The chain links TRBV20-1 to TRBJ1-1; 9 positions agree with TRBD1. Germline CDR1 reads DFQATT; CDR2 reads SNEGSKA (reference sequence). This CDR3 region has 16 residues. V was clipped by 3 bases and J by 0 bases; unmatched bases: 8. Here the CDR3 reads CSASGNRGRMNTEAFF. In nucleotides, the CDR3 is TGCAGTGCTAGTGGCAACAGGGGGCGGATGAACACTGAAGCTTTCTTT.

The rearrangement uses TRBV30 and TRBJ1-6, with 8 bases matching TRBD1. The trim removed 2 bases at V and 7 bases at J, leaving 1 base unmatched. The CDR3 totals 13 residues. Germline CDR1 GTSNPN, CDR2 SVGIG (reference sequence). The CDR3 nucleotides are TGTGCCTGGAGTTGGGACAGGAATTCACCCCTCCACTTT. This translates into CAWSWDRNSPLHF.

The chain is built from TRBV5-6 and TRBJ1-5; D gene uncertain. This CDR3 contains 15 residues. V lost 0 bases and J 1 base, leaving 8 bases between the germline ends. Looked up from germline, CDR1 is SGHDT and CDR2 is YYEEEE. The CDR3 DNA sequence: TGTGCCAGCAGCTTGGGTCAGAACAGCAATCAGCCCCAGCATTTT. Protein sequence: CASSLGQNSNQPQHF.

The chain has TRBV9 and TRBJ1-1; D possibly corresponds to TRBD1 (5 bases). The ends were cut back, 0 bases at V and 1 base at J, with 10 bases in the middle. The V gene's germline CDR1 is SGDLS and CDR2 YYNGEE. The CDR3 sequence is 15 residues long. This CDR3 reads CASSVGQTTNTEAFF. The CDR3 DNA is TGTGCCAGCAGCGTAGGACAGACAACGAACACTGAAGCTTTCTTT.

There are a few counts of this clone. The chain joins TRBV7-9 to TRBJ1-1, with a weak D call TRBD1 (6 bases). V dropped 7 bases and J dropped 1 base, with 13 bases sitting between them. The CDR3 extends over 14 amino acids. Germline assignment: CDR1 SEHNR and CDR2 FQNEAQ (reference sequence). The DNA of the CDR3 is TGTGCCAGCATCCGGGGGGCGGCGAACACTGAAGCTTTCTTT. It is translated as CASIRGAANTEAFF.

V gene TRBV7-9 combines with J gene TRBJ2-3; the match to TRBD1 covers 9 bases. V trimming: 10 bases; J trimming: 0 bases; junction bases outside the gene matches: 5. The CDR3 has 14 residues. The germline gives CDR1 SEHNR, CDR2 FQNEAQ (reference sequence). The CDR3 here is CATSGTGSTDTQYF. The CDR3 nucleotides read TGTGCCACCTCAGGGACAGGGAGCACAGATACGCAGTATTTT.

The V gene is TRBV21-1, the J gene TRBJ1-1. TRBV21-1 is designated a pseudogene. The CDR3 length is 14 residues. The CDR3 loop is CASRTELENTEAFF. In DNA form, the CDR3 reads TGTGCCAGCAGGACGGAGTTGGAGAACACTGAAGCTTTCTTT.

This rearrangement joins TRBV11-1 to TRBJ2-1; 8 bases align to TRBD1. J was trimmed by 10 bases and V by 0 bases; bases with no gene match: 11. In germline, CDR1 is SGHAT, CDR2 FQDESV (reference sequence). This CDR3 has 16 residues. CDR3 loop: CASSLALPQGALEQFF. CDR3 DNA: TGTGCCAGCAGCTTAGCGCTCCCCCAGGGGGCGTTGGAGCAGTTCTTC.

The J gene is TRBJ2-5, the V gene TRBV7-9; possible D gene TRBD2, 7 bases. From germline, CDR1 is SEHNR and CDR2 FQNEAQ (reference sequence). V lost 5 bases and J lost 5, with 18 bases in between. CDR3 length: 15 amino acids. The CDR3: CASSGGVQGRETQYF. The DNA of the CDR3 is TGTGCCAGCAGCGGGGGGGTACAGGGTCGGGAGACCCAGTACTTC.

This chain links TRBV11-2 with TRBJ2-7; maybe TRBD2 (7 bases). The CDR3 covers 14 residues. Per the germline V gene, CDR1 is SGHAT and CDR2 is FQNNGV. Trimming took off 4 bases at V and 4 bases at J, with 14 bases between the two ends. The chain's CDR3 is CASSSRGATYEQYF. CDR3 coding DNA: TGTGCCAGCAGCTCTCGGGGGGCAACTTACGAGCAGTACTTC.

V is TRBV19 and J is TRBJ1-5; a weak D match, TRBD1 (5 bases). V shed 5 bases and J shed 5 bases, with 10 bases lying between them. CDR3 length: 13 residues. Germline loops: CDR1 LNHDA, CDR2 SQIVND (reference sequence). As DNA, the CDR3 is TGTGCCAGTAGTTCACAGGATTATCAGCCCCAGCATTTT. This encodes CASSSQDYQPQHF.

The V gene is TRBV7-9, the J gene TRBJ1-2, with 8 bases lining up with TRBD1. V lost 5 bases, J lost 0 bases, and 11 bases stayed unmatched. The CDR3 loop spans 17 amino acids. Germline CDR1 is SEHNR and CDR2 is FQNEAQ (reference sequence). The CDR3 is CASSPTGVFKANYGYTF. The CDR3 DNA follows: TGTGCCAGCAGCCCGACAGGGGTTTTTAAGGCTAACTATGGCTACACCTTC. The full variable domain, completed using reference TRBV7-9 and TRBJ1-2, is DTGVSQNPRHKITKRGQNVTFRCDPISEHNRLYWYRQTLGQGPEFLTYFQNEAQLEKSRLLSDRFSAERPKGSFSTLEIQRTEQGDSAMYLCASSPTGVFKANYGYTFGSGTRLTVV.

The V call is TRBV9, the J call TRBJ2-1, with 9 bases matching TRBD1. The CDR3 is 15 amino acids. The V and J ends lost 2 bases and 4 bases, in that order; junction bases with no gene match: 4. Germline V lookup: CDR1 SGDLS, CDR2 YYNGEE. DNA for the CDR3: TGTGCCAGCAGCGTGCGGGACAGGGTTTACAATGAGCAGTTCTTC. This sequence encodes CASSVRDRVYNEQFF.

This clone was counted a single time. The genes are TRBV2 and TRBJ1-1, with D tentatively TRBD1 (5 bases). The V end was cut by 2 bases, the J end by 4 bases, with 11 bases between. CDR1 SNHLY and CDR2 FYNNEI come from the germline V gene. This CDR3 is 14 amino acids long. The CDR3 sequence is CASSELGVITEAFF. The CDR3 bases are TGTGCCAGCAGTGAATTAGGGGTAATCACTGAAGCTTTCTTT.

The V call is TRBV11-2, the J call TRBJ2-3; 8 nucleotides agree with TRBD2. In germline, CDR1 is SGHAT, CDR2 FQNNGV. V shed 0 bases and J 5 bases; nucleotides not matched to a gene: 10. This CDR3 region has 17 residues. Here the CDR3 DNA reads TGTGCCAGCAGCTTAGAGATCGAGCGGGGGAAGGAAGATACGCAGTATTTT. Amino acid sequence: CASSLEIERGKEDTQYF.

V usage is TRBV7-2 and J usage is TRBJ1-2; D is possibly TRBD1 (6 bases). There are 16 residues in the CDR3. Per germline, CDR1 SGHTA and CDR2 FQGNSA. Trimming removed 1 base from V and 1 base from J, with 13 bases in between. CDR3 sequence (DNA): TGTGCCAGCAGCTTAGTTGGGGCAGGGGATAACTATGGCTACACCTTC. The encoded protein is CASSLVGAGDNYGYTF.

J is TRBJ1-5 and V is TRBV28; 8 bases fit TRBD1. CDR1 MDHEN and CDR2 SYDVKM come from the germline V gene. This CDR3 has 13 amino acids. J lost 4 bases, V lost 5 bases, and 1 base had no gene match. CDR3 sequence reads: CASSDRGNQPQHF. CDR3 bases: TGTGCCAGCAGTGACAGGGGAAATCAGCCCCAGCATTTT.

Remarks on this clone: Its ends do not fully match the called genes, so a read error is possible. Other DNA sequences in this sample translate to the same CDR3. V usage is TRBV4-3 and J usage is TRBJ2-2; the D gene is possibly TRBD1 (7 bases). Germline CDR1 is LGHNA and CDR2 is YSLEER. This CDR3 contains 16 residues. The CDR3 bases are TGCGCCAGCAGCCAGGCCCAGGGGGGCTACACCGGGGAACTGTTTTTT. As protein: CASSQAQGGYTGELFF.

The chain joins TRBV7-3 to TRBJ1-2; TRBD1 agrees at 12 bases. V dropped 5 bases and J dropped 8; count of bases not matched to a gene: 15. This CDR3 has 17 amino acids. Looked up from germline, CDR1 is SGHTA and CDR2 is FQGTGA. The CDR3 sequence: CASSPGTGGVGGLGYTF. The CDR3 DNA is TGTGCCAGCAGCCCCGGGACAGGGGGCGTCGGGGGACTAGGCTACACCTTC.

The V call is TRBV4-3, the J call TRBJ2-2; no definite D call. Trimming shortened V by 3 bases and J by 5 bases, and 10 bases separated the two germline ends. The CDR3 consists of 14 residues. Germline CDR1 is LGHNA and CDR2 is YSLEER. CDR3 amino acids: CASSHPTGTGELFF. CDR3 nucleotide sequence: TGCGCCAGCAGCCACCCGACGGGTACCGGGGAGCTGTTTTTT.

The V call is TRBV27, the J call TRBJ2-5; 12 positions match TRBD1. The CDR3 is 18 residues long. Germline V lookup: CDR1 MNHEY, CDR2 SMNVEV (reference sequence). The trim removed 7 bases at V and 4 bases at J, leaving 16 bases unmatched. The CDR3 loop is CASTSTGTGGVKRETQYF. DNA of the CDR3: TGTGCCAGCACCTCAACCGGGACAGGGGGCGTTAAACGAGAGACCCAGTACTTC.

V gene TRBV7-3 combines with J gene TRBJ1-2; TRBD1 aligns across 10 bases. The CDR3 totals 15 residues. With 5 bases clipped from V and 3 bases from J, the junction kept 6 bases outside the gene matches. Germline CDR1 reads SGHTA; CDR2 reads FQGTGA. The CDR3 is CASSLTGGEDYGYTF. CDR3 bases: TGTGCCAGCAGCCTGACAGGGGGCGAAGACTATGGCTACACCTTC.